This is a list of T cell receptor beta chains from one sample in a study of Ad26.COV2.S vaccination and SARS-CoV-2 variants. TCRdb's table, derived via immunoSEQ multiplex PCR, lists solely in-frame clones and lacks some. The sample records 430,000 or so clones, roughly 89% being singletons. Material: peripheral blood, obtained in a trial of Ad26.COV2.S vaccine versus placebo. The origin of the receptors is a person between 18 and 59 years old who received the Ad26.COV2.S COVID-19 vaccine or a placebo. Each CDR3 is given with its conserved first and last residue. Fields, in order: D gene, clone size, J gene, V gene, CDR3 DNA, CDR3 protein. A D gene is named only where the DNA matches it firmly. Expanded clones are given a class, and other clones once, few, many or no size at all.

D gene: -
clone size: -
J gene: TRBJ1-2
V gene: TRBV5-1
CDR3 DNA: TGCGCCAGCAGCTTATTAGATCCAGGCTATGGCTACACCTTC
CDR3 protein: CASSLLDPGYGYTF

D gene: -
clone size: -
J gene: TRBJ2-1
V gene: TRBV2
CDR3 DNA: TGTGCCAGCAGTGGAACCGACTTGTCTCGATCCTACAATGAGCAGTTCTTC
CDR3 protein: CASSGTDLSRSYNEQFF

D gene: TRBD2
clone size: -
J gene: TRBJ2-3
V gene: TRBV2
CDR3 DNA: TGTGCCGTGGGACTAGGCGTAGATACGCAGTATTTT
CDR3 protein: CAVGLGVDTQYF

D gene: -
clone size: -
J gene: TRBJ2-7
V gene: TRBV6-1
CDR3 DNA: TGTGCCAGCAGTGAAGCGTTTAGCAGGGAAGAGCAGTACTTC
CDR3 protein: CASSEAFSREEQYF

D gene: -
clone size: -
J gene: TRBJ2-7
V gene: TRBV9
CDR3 DNA: TGTGCCAGCAGCGTGGACGACAGGGAGGTTGTGCAGTACTTC
CDR3 protein: CASSVDDREVVQYF

D gene: -
clone size: -
J gene: TRBJ1-1
V gene: TRBV7-2
CDR3 DNA: TGTGCCAGCAGCCTCAAGGCCCGTCCGGCTGGAGCTTTCTTT
CDR3 protein: CASSLKARPAGAFF

D gene: TRBD2
clone size: -
J gene: TRBJ2-1
V gene: TRBV28
CDR3 DNA: TGTGCCAGCAGTGGGACAGACCGACTAGCGGGAGAGTACAATGAGCAGTTCTTC
CDR3 protein: CASSGTDRLAGEYNEQFF

D gene: TRBD1
clone size: -
J gene: TRBJ1-2
V gene: TRBV3-1/TRBV3-2
CDR3 DNA: TGTGCCAGCAGCCAAAACAGGGGAGACTATGGCTACACCTTC
CDR3 protein: CASSQNRGDYGYTF

D gene: -
clone size: few
J gene: TRBJ2-3
V gene: TRBV9
CDR3 DNA: TGTGCCAGCAGCATTAGCGGAAACACAGATACGCAGTATTTT
CDR3 protein: CASSISGNTDTQYF

D gene: TRBD2
clone size: once
J gene: TRBJ2-7
V gene: TRBV7-2
CDR3 DNA: TGTGCCAGCAGCTTAATGATCGGGGGGGCCTCCACCTACGAGCAGTACTTC
CDR3 protein: CASSLMIGGASTYEQYF

D gene: -
clone size: -
J gene: TRBJ2-3
V gene: TRBV6-2/TRBV6-3
CDR3 DNA: TGTGCCAGCAGTTACCCGGGAACGGGAAAAGGGGATACGCAGTATTTT
CDR3 protein: CASSYPGTGKGDTQYF

D gene: -
clone size: -
J gene: TRBJ1-1
V gene: TRBV11-1
CDR3 DNA: TGTGCCAGCAGCTTAGTCCTGAACACTGAAGCTTTCTTT
CDR3 protein: CASSLVLNTEAFF